This T cell receptor beta chain derives from a study of brain T cells in children with intractable seizures. Study-level points and caveats: Pre- and post-surgery blood differed in depth, so pre-surgery absences may be undersampling.

Comments on this clone: Its cognate antigen is unknown.

The germline V gene has CDR1 SGHNT and CDR2 YYREEE (reference sequence). CDR3 size: 15 residues. V lost 4 bases to trimming and J lost 2 bases, with 16 bases between them. Only cases whose brain tissue showed the highest T cell transcript signatures were sequenced. Patients received at least one anti-epileptic drug before surgery. Libraries were prepared by immunoSEQ multiplex PCR; TCRdb keeps only in-frame clonotypes and omits some of them. The profile shows over 95,000 clones, around 94% of them singletons. The sequenced sample was peripheral blood, obtained at surgery. The clonotype originates from a boy younger than two with hemimegalencephaly and intractable seizures. The rearrangement links TRBV5-4 to TRBJ2-7; D assignment may be TRBD1 or TRBD2 (7 bases each). CDR3 nucleotide sequence: TGTGCCAGCAGCCGCGGGGAGGGGGCTGCCTACGAGCAGTACTTC. Translating gives CASSRGEGAAYEQYF.